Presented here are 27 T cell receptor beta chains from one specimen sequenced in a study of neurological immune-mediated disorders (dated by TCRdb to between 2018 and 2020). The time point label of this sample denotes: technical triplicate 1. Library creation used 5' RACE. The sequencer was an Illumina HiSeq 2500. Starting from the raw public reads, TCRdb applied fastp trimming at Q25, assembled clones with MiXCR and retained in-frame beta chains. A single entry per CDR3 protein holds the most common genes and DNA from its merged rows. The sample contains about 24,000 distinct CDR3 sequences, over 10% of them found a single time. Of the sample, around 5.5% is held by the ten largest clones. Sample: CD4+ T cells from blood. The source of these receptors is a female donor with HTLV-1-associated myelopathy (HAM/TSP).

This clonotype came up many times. The DNA for the CDR3 is TGCGCCAGCAGCGTCCTCTCTGGGGCCAACGTCCTGACTTTC. Translating gives CASSVLSGANVLTF. This rearrangement joins TRBV5-1 to TRBJ2-6; D unclear. CDR3 length: 14 amino acids. Trimming left V 4 bases short and J 0 bases short, with 5 bases between. CDR1 is SGHRS, CDR2 YFSETQ, per germline.

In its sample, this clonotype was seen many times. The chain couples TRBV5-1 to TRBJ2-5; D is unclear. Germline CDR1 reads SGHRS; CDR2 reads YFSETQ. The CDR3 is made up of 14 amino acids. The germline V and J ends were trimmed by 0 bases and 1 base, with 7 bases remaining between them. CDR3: CASSLERAQETQYF. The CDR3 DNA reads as TGCGCCAGCAGCTTGGAGAGAGCCCAAGAGACCCAGTACTTC.

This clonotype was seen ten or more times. The CDR3: CASSFFGGNEQYF. The DNA for the CDR3 is TGTGCCAGCAGTTTCTTTGGAGGGAACGAGCAGTACTTC. The genes are TRBV27 and TRBJ2-7; maybe TRBD2 (6 bases). This CDR3 comprises 13 residues. The V and J ends lost 3 bases and 5 bases respectively, with 11 bases between them. The V gene's germline CDR1 is MNHEY and CDR2 SMNVEV (reference sequence).

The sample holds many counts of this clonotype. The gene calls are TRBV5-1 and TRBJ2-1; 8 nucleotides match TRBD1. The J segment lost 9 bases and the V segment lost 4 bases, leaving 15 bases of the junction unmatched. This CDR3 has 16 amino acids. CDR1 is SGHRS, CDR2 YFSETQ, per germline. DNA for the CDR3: TGCGCCAGCAGCGTTCCCGGAGGACAGGGTCTCAGTGAGCAGTTCTTC. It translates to CASSVPGGQGLSEQFF.

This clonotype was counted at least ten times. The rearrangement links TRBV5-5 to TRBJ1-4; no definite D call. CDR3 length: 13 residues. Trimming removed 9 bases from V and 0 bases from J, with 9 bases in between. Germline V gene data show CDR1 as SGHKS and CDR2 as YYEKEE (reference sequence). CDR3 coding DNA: TGTGCCATCATAGATTCAACTAATGAAAAACTGTTTTTT. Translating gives CAIIDSTNEKLFF.

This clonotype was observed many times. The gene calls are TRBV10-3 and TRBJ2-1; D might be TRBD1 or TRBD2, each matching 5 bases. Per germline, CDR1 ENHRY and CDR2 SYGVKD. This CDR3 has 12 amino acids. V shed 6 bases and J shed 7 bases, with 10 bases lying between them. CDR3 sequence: CAISRGGNEQFF. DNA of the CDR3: TGTGCCATCAGCCGGGGCGGGAATGAGCAGTTCTTC.

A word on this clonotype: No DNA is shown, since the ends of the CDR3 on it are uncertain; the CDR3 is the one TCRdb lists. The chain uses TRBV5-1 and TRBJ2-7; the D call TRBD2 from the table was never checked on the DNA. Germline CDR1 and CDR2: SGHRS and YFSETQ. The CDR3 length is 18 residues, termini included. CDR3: CASSFYICSASASAGQYF.

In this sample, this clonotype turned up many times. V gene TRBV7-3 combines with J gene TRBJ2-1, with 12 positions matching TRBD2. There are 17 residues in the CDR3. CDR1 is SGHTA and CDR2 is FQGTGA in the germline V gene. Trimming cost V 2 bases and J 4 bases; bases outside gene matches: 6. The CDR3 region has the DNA TGTGCCAGCAGCTTAGGGGCTAGCGGGGGGGTGTACAATGAGCAGTTCTTC. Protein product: CASSLGASGGVYNEQFF.

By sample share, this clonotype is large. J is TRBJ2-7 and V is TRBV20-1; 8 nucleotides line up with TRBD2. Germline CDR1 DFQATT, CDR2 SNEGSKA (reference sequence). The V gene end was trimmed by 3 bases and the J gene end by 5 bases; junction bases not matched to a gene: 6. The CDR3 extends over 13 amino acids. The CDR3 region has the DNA TGCAGTGCTAGCTTTACTAGCGGCAACGAGCAGTACTTC. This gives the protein CSASFTSGNEQYF.

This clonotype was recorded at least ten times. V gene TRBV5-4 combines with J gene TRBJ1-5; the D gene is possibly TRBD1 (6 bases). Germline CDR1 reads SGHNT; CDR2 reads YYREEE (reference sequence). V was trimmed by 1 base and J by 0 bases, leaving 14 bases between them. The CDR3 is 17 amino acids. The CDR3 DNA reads TGTGCCAGCAGCTTGTCCAGGGGAGATGCTAGCAATCAGCCCCAGCATTTT. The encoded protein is CASSLSRGDASNQPQHF. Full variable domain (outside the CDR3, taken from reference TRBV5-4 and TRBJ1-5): ETGVTQSPTHLIKTRGQQVTLRCSSQSGHNTVSWYQQALGQGPQFIFQYYREEENGRGNFPPRFSGLQFPNYSSELNVNALELDDSALYLCASSLSRGDASNQPQHFGDGTRLSIL.

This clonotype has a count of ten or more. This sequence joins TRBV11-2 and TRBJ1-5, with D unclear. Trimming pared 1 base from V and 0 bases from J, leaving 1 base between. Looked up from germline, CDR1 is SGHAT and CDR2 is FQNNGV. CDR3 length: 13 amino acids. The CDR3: CASSLVSNQPQHF. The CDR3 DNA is TGTGCCAGCAGCTTAGTTAGCAATCAGCCCCAGCATTTT.

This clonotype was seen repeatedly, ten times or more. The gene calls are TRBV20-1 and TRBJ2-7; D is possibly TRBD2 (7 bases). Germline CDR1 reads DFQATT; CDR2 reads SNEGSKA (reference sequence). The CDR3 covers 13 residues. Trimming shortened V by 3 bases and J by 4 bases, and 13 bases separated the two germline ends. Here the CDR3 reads CSASKGGRYEQYF. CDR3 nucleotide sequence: TGCAGTGCTAGTAAGGGGGGGCGATACGAGCAGTACTTC.

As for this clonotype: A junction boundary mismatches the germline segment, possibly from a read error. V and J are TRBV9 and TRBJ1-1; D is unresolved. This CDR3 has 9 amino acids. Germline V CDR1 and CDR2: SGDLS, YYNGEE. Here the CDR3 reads CASSVGRHF. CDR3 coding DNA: TGTGCCAGCAGCGTAGGCAGGCACTTT.

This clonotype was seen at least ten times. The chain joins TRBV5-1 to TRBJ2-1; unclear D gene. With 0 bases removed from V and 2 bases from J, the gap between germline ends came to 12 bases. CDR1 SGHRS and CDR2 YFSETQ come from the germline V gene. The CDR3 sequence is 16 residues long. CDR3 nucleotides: TGCGCCAGCAGCTTGGAGCCGAATTCTGCCTACAATGAGCAGTTCTTC. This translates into CASSLEPNSAYNEQFF.

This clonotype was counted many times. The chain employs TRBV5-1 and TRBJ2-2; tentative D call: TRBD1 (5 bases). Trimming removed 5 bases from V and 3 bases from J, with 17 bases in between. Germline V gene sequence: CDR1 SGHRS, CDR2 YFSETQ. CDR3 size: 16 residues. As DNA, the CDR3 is TGCGCCAGCAGTTACCAGGGCCCTCGGGACACCGGGGAGCTGTTTTTT. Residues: CASSYQGPRDTGELFF.

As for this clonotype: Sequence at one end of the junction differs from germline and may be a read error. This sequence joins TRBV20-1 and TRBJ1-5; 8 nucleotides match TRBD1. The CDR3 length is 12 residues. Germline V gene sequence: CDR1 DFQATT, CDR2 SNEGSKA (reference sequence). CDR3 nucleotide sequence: TGCAGTGCTTGGACAGGGAATCAGACCCAGCATTTT. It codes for CSAWTGNQTQHF.

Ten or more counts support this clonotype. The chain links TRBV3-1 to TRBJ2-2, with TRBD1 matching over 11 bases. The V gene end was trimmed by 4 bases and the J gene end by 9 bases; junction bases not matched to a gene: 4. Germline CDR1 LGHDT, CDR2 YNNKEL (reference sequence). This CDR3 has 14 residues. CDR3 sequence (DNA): TGTGCCAGCAGCCTAGGACAGGGGGCGAGGGAGCTGTTTTTT. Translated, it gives CASSLGQGARELFF.

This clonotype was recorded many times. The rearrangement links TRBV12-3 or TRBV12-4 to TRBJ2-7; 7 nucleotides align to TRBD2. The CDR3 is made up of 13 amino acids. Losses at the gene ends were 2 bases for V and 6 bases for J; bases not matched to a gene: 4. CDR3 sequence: CASSLRRETEQYF. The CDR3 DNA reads TGTGCCAGCAGTTTACGGCGGGAGACCGAGCAGTACTTC.

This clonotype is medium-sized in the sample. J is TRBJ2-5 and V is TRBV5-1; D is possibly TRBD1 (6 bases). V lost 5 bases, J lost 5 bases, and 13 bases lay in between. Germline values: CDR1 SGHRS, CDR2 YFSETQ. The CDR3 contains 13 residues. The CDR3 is CASRGGGGETQYF. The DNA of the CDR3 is TGCGCCAGCAGAGGGGGTGGAGGCGAGACCCAGTACTTC.

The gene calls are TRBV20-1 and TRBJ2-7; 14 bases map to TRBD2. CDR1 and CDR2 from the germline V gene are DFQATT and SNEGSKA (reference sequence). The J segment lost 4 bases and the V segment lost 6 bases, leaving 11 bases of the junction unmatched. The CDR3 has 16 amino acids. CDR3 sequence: CSALGGTSGRSYEQYF. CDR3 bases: TGCAGTGCCCTAGGGGGGACTAGCGGGAGAAGTTACGAGCAGTACTTC.

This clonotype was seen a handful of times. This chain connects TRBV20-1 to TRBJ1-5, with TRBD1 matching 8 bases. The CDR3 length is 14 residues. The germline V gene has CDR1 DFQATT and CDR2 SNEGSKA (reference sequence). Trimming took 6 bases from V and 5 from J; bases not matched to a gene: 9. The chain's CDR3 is CSAKRTGIDQPQHF. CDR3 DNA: TGCAGTGCCAAGAGGACAGGGATTGATCAGCCCCAGCATTTT.

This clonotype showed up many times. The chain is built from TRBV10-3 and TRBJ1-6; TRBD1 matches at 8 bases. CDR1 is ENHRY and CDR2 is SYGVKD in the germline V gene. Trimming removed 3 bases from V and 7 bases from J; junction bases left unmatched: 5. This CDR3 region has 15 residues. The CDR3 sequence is CAISDGTGLNSPLHF. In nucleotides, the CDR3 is TGTGCCATCAGTGATGGGACAGGTCTGAATTCACCCCTCCACTTT.

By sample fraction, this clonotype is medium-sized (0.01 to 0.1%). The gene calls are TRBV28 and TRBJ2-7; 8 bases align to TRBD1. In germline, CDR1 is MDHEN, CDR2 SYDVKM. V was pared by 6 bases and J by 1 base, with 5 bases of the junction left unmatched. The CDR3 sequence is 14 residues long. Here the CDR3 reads CASSRRDRSYEQYF. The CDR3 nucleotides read TGTGCCAGCAGCCGCCGGGACAGGTCCTACGAGCAGTACTTC.

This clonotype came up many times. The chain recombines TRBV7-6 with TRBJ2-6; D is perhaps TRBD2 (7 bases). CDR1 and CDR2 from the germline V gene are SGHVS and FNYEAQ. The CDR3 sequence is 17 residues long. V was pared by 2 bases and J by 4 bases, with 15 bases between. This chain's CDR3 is CASSLWGAGEGANVLTF. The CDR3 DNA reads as TGTGCCAGCAGCTTATGGGGGGCGGGGGAAGGGGCCAACGTCCTGACTTTC.

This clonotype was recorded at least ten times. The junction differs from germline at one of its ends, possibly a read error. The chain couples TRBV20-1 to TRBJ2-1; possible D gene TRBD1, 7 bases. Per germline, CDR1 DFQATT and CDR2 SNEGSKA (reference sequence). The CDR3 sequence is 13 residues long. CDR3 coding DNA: TGCAGTGCTAGAGATTACCGCGGGGACAGTAATCTTTTC. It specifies CSARDYRGDSNLF.

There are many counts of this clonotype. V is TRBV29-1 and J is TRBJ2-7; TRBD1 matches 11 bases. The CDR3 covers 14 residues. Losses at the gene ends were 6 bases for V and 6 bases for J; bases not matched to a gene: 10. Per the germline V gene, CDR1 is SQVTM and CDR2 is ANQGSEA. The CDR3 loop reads CSVRPDRGLLEQYF. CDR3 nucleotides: TGCAGCGTCCGTCCGGACAGGGGGCTTCTCGAGCAGTACTTC.

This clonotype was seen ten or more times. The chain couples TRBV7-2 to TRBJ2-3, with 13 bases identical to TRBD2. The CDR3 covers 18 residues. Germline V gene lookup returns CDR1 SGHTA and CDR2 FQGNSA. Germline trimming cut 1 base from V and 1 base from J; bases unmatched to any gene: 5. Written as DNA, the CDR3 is TGTGCCAGCAGCTTAGGACTAGCGGGGGGATCCCGCACAGATACGCAGTATTTT. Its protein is CASSLGLAGGSRTDTQYF.